This note documents a single T cell receptor beta chain sequence. Its antigen is unknown. The input lacks base qualities; no much larger clone sits a single base away. This entry is derived from a study of CD8 T cells in ankylosing spondylitis (dated by TCRdb to the late 2010s). Describing the broader study: The study profiled T cell receptor beta repertoires in healthy donors and ankylosing spondylitis patients to find disease-linked TCR variants. Peripheral blood samples were taken, and synovial fluid was additionally collected from ankylosing spondylitis patients. The full study cohort comprised about 23 ankylosing spondylitis patients and roughly 110 healthy donors.

For sequencing, an Illumina HiSeq 2500 was employed. TCR beta libraries were prepared by quantitative 5'-RACE with molecular barcodes. The authors processed their data as follows. Disease-linked TCR variants were identified with a new computational method built on a probabilistic model of VDJ rearrangement. The public reads were run again by TCRdb, first through fastp at Q25 and then through MiXCR, and only productive beta chains were kept. Entries that share a CDR3 protein sequence are merged under the most common genes and DNA. Here the V and J calls rest on TCRdb's processing, not on the authors' analysis. Within this sample are 150,000 to 200,000 distinct CDR3 sequences, with 25% to 35% of them counted one time only. The ten largest clones capture about 6% of the sample. What the authors observed across the whole study: Significant enrichment of the disease-linked clones was reported in matched synovial fluid samples from ankylosing spondylitis patients. Some TCR beta motif variants had previously been reported in synovial fluid and blood of reactive arthritis patients, which suggested common disease-initiation mechanisms. A TCR beta motif made up of several highly homologous amino acid variants appeared to be characteristic of blood from ankylosing spondylitis patients. The disease-linked clones showed a CD8+ phenotype and occurred at relatively low frequencies in peripheral blood.

Synovial fluid samples and blood samples obtained from the same ankylosing spondylitis patients were matched. Trimming leaves V shorter by 6 bases and J shorter by 5 bases, with the junction holding 10 bases beyond the gene matches. The germline V gene (reference sequence) specifies DFQATT as CDR1 and SNEGSKA as CDR2. From cysteine to phenylalanine, the CDR3 is 13 amino acids long. Of the read, only the CDR3 DNA is kept; its 39 bases are in frame from base 1. In this chain, TRBV20-1 is recombined with TRBJ2-7; 7 middle bases align to TRBD1. This TCR was recovered from a male donor with ankylosing spondylitis. Sequencing was done on a sample of synovial fluid, either unsorted or a sorted T cell fraction (not recorded which). The CDR3 reads CSANRGLRHEQYF. The DNA sequence reads TGCAGTGCCAACAGGGGTCTTCGCCACGAGCAGTACTTC.